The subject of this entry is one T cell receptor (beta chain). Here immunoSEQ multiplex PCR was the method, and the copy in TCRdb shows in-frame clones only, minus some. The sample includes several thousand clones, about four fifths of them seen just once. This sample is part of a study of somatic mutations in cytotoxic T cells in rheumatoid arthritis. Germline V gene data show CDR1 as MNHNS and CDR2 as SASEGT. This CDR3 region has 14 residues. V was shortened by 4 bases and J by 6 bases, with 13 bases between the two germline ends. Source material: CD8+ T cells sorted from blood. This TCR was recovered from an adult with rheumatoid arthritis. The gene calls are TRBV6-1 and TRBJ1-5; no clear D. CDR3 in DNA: TGTGCCAGCAGTGCCGGACCCTTAGGTCAGCCCCAGCATTTT. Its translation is CASSAGPLGQPQHF.